Shown below are 9 T cell receptor beta chains from a single sample sequenced in a study of shared clonotypes between healthy human individuals. Produced via immunoSEQ multiplex PCR; TCRdb's table is partial and in-frame only. The table records around 980,000 clones, approximately 80% of them present only once. Sequenced material: memory CD4+ T cells from PBMCs. The subset denotes: CD45RA-negative fraction. The receptor set was obtained from a man younger than 35 in good health. Some clones in this sample may be carry-over from other donors' samples.

The CDR3 sequence is CSVVRTGSNYGYTF. The CDR3 bases are TGCAGCGTTGTGAGGACAGGGTCTAACTATGGCTACACCTTC. The chain couples TRBV29-1 to TRBJ1-2; the match to TRBD1 covers 8 bases. Unmatched junction bases numbered 4, after V lost 4 bases and J lost 0 bases. CDR3 size: 14 residues. Germline V gene lookup returns CDR1 SQVTM and CDR2 ANQGSEA.

The chain links TRBV15 to TRBJ2-1; D possibly corresponds to TRBD1 (5 bases). Germline V gene sequence: CDR1 LNHNV, CDR2 YYDKDF (reference sequence). Trimming removed 1 base at V and 9 bases at J, with 10 bases between. The CDR3 is 13 amino acids. CDR3 sequence reads: CATSRVQQAEQFF. CDR3 nucleotide sequence: TGTGCCACCAGCAGAGTACAACAGGCTGAGCAGTTCTTC.

The chain has TRBV18 and TRBJ2-7; D possibly uses TRBD1 or TRBD2 (5 bases each). Between the trimmed V and J ends, which lost 5 bases and 3 bases, there was a span of 14 bases. The V gene's germline CDR1 is KGHSH and CDR2 LQKENI. The CDR3 has 14 residues. For the CDR3, the DNA is TGTGCCAGCTCAGTAGCGACAGAGAGCTACGAGCAGTACTTC. This encodes CASSVATESYEQYF.

V is TRBV7-9 and J is TRBJ2-7, with 7 bases identical to TRBD1. The CDR3 runs 14 residues. The junction had 7 bases not matched to a gene; V was cut back by 5 bases and J by 3 bases. CDR1 is SEHNR and CDR2 is FQNEAQ in the germline V gene (reference sequence). The CDR3 loop reads CASSKRDRGYEQYF. CDR3 nucleotide sequence: TGTGCCAGCAGCAAGAGGGACAGAGGCTACGAGCAGTACTTC.

The gene calls are TRBV5-1 and TRBJ1-4, with 7 bases matching TRBD1. The CDR3 totals 15 residues. J was trimmed by 4 bases and V by 4 bases; bases with no gene match: 7. The germline gives CDR1 SGHRS, CDR2 YFSETQ. CDR3 sequence: CASSRGDRLNEKLFF. The CDR3 DNA sequence: TGCGCCAGCAGCCGAGGGGACAGACTTAATGAAAAACTGTTTTTT. The whole variable domain, filled in from reference TRBV5-1 and TRBJ1-4, reads KAGVTQTPRYLIKTRGQQVTLSCSPISGHRSVSWYQQTPGQGLQFLFEYFSETQRNKGNFPGRFSGRQFSNSRSEMNVSTLELGDSALYLCASSRGDRLNEKLFFGSGTQLSVL.

The rearrangement uses TRBV4-1 and TRBJ2-5; 7 nucleotides agree with TRBD1. V dropped 3 bases and J dropped 4; count of bases not matched to a gene: 14. This CDR3 is built from 17 residues. Germline CDR1 MGHRA, CDR2 YSYEKL. The chain's CDR3 is CASSHRDRQGRGETQYF. CDR3 sequence (DNA): TGCGCCAGCAGCCACCGTGACCGACAGGGAAGGGGAGAGACCCAGTACTTC.

The rearrangement links TRBV11-2 to TRBJ1-4; D ambiguous. V was trimmed by 1 base and J by 7 bases, leaving 7 bases between them. Germline CDR1 and CDR2: SGHAT and FQNNGV. This CDR3 contains 13 residues. CDR3 in DNA: TGTGCCAGCAGCTTAGGCCTAATTGAAAAACTGTTTTTT. Amino acid sequence: CASSLGLIEKLFF.

V gene TRBV28 combines with J gene TRBJ2-3; TRBD2 matches 7 bases. The CDR3 runs 15 residues. The germline V gene has CDR1 MDHEN and CDR2 SYDVKM. J was trimmed by 5 bases and V by 6 bases; bases with no gene match: 11. CDR3 bases: TGTGCCAGCAGACCCCCGGGGGGTCATAGAGATACGCAGTATTTT. Encoded protein: CASRPPGGHRDTQYF.

Notes on this clone: Since a far larger clone is one base different, this is likely a read error. This sequence joins TRBV5-6 and TRBJ1-1, with D possibly matching TRBD1 (5 bases). Per germline, CDR1 SGHDT and CDR2 YYEEEE. CDR3 length: 14 amino acids. The chain's CDR3 is CASSPRGAWTEALF. CDR3 DNA: TGTGCCAGCAGCCCTCGAGGGGCTTGGACTGAAGCTCTCTTT.